The next 10 T cell receptor beta chains were all read from a single sample in a study of T cells in Graves' hyperthyroidism and ophthalmopathy. Amplification of TCR beta CDR3 regions was performed using RNA transcripts as template. The primer set for the first-round RT-PCR of the TCR CDR3 was HTBI. TCRdb recomputed calls from the multiplex PCR reads with MiXCR, one row per CDR3 protein. Altogether about half a million distinct CDR3 sequences are present, 15% to 20% being singletons, with the ten largest covering roughly 44%. Material: blood. These receptors all stem from a man aged 40-50 years with Graves' ophthalmopathy.

This clonotype appeared a few times. The chain links TRBV3-1 to TRBJ2-7, with a possible D match to TRBD1 (5 bases). The germline V and J ends were trimmed by 1 base and 6 bases, with 16 bases remaining between them. CDR1 LGHDT and CDR2 YNNKEL come from the germline V gene (reference sequence). This CDR3 contains 15 residues. The CDR3 nucleotides read TGTGCCAGCAGCCAAGGCGTAGGCAGGGCCCCCGAGCAGTACTTC. It translates to CASSQGVGRAPEQYF.

This chain joins TRBV28 and TRBJ2-2; D not certain. Trimming removed 4 bases at V and 0 bases at J, with 9 bases between. Germline V lookup: CDR1 MDHEN, CDR2 SYDVKM. This CDR3 spans 15 amino acids. The CDR3 is CASSSGSANTGELFF. In nucleotides, the CDR3 is TGTGCCAGCAGTTCCGGGTCTGCGAACACCGGGGAGCTGTTTTTT. Full variable domain (rest looked up from reference TRBV28 and TRBJ2-2): DVKVTQSSRYLVKRTGEKVFLECVQDMDHENMFWYRQDPGLGLRLIYFSYDVKMKEKGDIPEGYSVSREKKERFSLILESASTNQTSMYLCASSSGSANTGELFFGEGSRLTVL.

The rearrangement uses TRBV27 and TRBJ2-2, with 8 bases fitting TRBD1. CDR3 length: 14 amino acids. The J segment lost 2 bases and the V segment lost 6 bases, leaving 2 bases of the junction unmatched. Per the germline V gene, CDR1 is MNHEY and CDR2 is SMNVEV (reference sequence). The CDR3: CASRTGDNTGELFF. CDR3 DNA sequence: TGTGCCAGCAGGACAGGGGACAACACCGGGGAGCTGTTTTTT.

The gene calls are TRBV19 and TRBJ1-1; D gene uncertain. Looked up from germline, CDR1 is LNHDA and CDR2 is SQIVND (reference sequence). This CDR3 spans 14 amino acids. V lost 9 bases, J lost 7 bases, and 21 bases lay in between. The CDR3 DNA sequence: TGTGCCAGATCAAGCTCGGGCCTATGGGATGAAGCTTTCTTT. Amino acids: CARSSSGLWDEAFF.

CDR3 in DNA: TGTGCCACCTCGCGACCGAGACAGAGTTTCAATCAGCCCCAGCATTTT. Its translation: CATSRPRQSFNQPQHF. The chain carries TRBV15 and TRBJ1-5, with a weak D call TRBD1 (5 bases). This CDR3 has 16 residues. CDR1 and CDR2 (germline): LNHNV, YYDKDF (reference sequence). Trimming took 8 bases from V and 3 from J, leaving 20 bases between them. The complete variable domain, with remaining parts taken from reference TRBV15 and TRBJ1-5, reads DAMVIQNPRYQVTQFGKPVTLSCSQTLNHNVMYWYQQKSSQAPKLLFHYYDKDFNNEADTPDNFQSRRPNTSFCFLDIRSPGLGDTAMYLCATSRPRQSFNQPQHFGDGTRLSIL.

Many counts were recorded for this clonotype. V usage is TRBV7-8 and J usage is TRBJ2-5; 11 positions agree with TRBD2. CDR1 SGHVS and CDR2 FQNEAQ come from the germline V gene. The CDR3 runs to 15 residues. The junction had 7 bases not matched to a gene; V was cut back by 5 bases and J by 5 bases. The CDR3 DNA reads TGTGCCAGCAGCCATAGCGGGGGGGCCAGGGAGACCCAGTACTTC. This gives the protein CASSHSGGARETQYF.

The sample holds many counts of this clonotype. CDR3 amino acids: CASSYSLAGASYEQYF. The CDR3 bases are TGTGCCAGCAGTTACAGCCTAGCGGGGGCTTCCTACGAGCAGTACTTC. The chain is built from TRBV6-6 and TRBJ2-7; 10 nucleotides align to TRBD2. The CDR3 runs 16 residues. The germline gives CDR1 MNHNY, CDR2 SVGAGI (reference sequence). V shed 2 bases, J shed 1 base, and the junction held 5 bases outside the gene matches.

This clonotype showed up just a few times. The chain links TRBV5-6 to TRBJ2-3; possible D gene TRBD1, 6 bases. This CDR3 comprises 14 residues. Germline V CDR1 and CDR2: SGHDT, YYEEEE. V lost 6 bases and J lost 0, with 11 bases in between. The CDR3, as DNA: TGTGCCAGCATCATACAGGGAAGCACAGATACGCAGTATTTT. Its protein product is CASIIQGSTDTQYF.

The chain links TRBV11-2 to TRBJ2-2; a weak D match, TRBD1 (6 bases). The CDR3 spans 17 residues. V gave up 3 bases and J gave up 2 bases, with 16 bases separating them. CDR1 and CDR2 from the germline V gene are SGHAT and FQNNGV. The CDR3 here is CASSLFGGQLNTGELFF. As DNA, the CDR3 is TGTGCCAGCAGCTTGTTTGGGGGCCAGCTTAACACCGGGGAGCTGTTTTTT.

This clonotype was counted a single time. A clone one base away is much larger, so this may be a read error. V gene TRBV6-1 combines with J gene TRBJ2-2; TRBD1 matches 7 bases. The CDR3 length is 14 residues. Germline CDR1 MNHNS, CDR2 SASEGT. CDR3 region: CASSPDRNTGELLF. Here the CDR3 DNA reads TGTGCCAGCAGTCCGGACAGGAACACCGGGGAGCTGCTTTTT.